This T cell receptor beta chain originates from a study of cytomegalovirus exposure and HLA in healthy donors. Study summary: The roughly 120 validation repertoires, a later analysis reported, used the same platform as the approximately 730 repertoires from the first cohort.

Germline lookup yields CDR1 LNHDA and CDR2 SQIVND (reference sequence). The CDR3 contains 16 residues. Trimming removed 7 bases at V and 1 base at J, with 16 bases between. Findings and limits, study-wide: High specificity and sensitivity for cytomegalovirus status were reported for the classifier. The study designated roughly 160 TCR beta chains cytomegalovirus-associated.

This table comes from immunoSEQ multiplex PCR, and its TCRdb copy is limited to in-frame clones, with some not included. The data show approximately 140,000 clones, with 70% to 90% seen just once and just over 8.5% held by the top ten. On this clone itself: Its antigen is still unknown.

The receptor was isolated from a man between 18 and 35 years old in good health and CMV-seropositive. The rearrangement links TRBV19 to TRBJ1-4; D perhaps matches TRBD1 (6 bases). Sequencing used PBMCs. The CDR3 coding sequence is TGTGCCAGTATGGGACGGGACATCCTAACTAATGAAAAACTGTTTTTT. Its protein product is CASMGRDILTNEKLFF.